This note documents a single T cell receptor beta chain sequence. The data originate from a study of blood T cell repertoires in COVID-19. Measured with immunoSEQ multiplex PCR; TCRdb has only the in-frame clones, and not every one. The table has some 21,000 clones, 83% seen once; the top ten hold 6.5% to 8.5%. The V end was cut by 4 bases, the J end by 4 bases, with 13 bases between. The CDR3 runs to 14 residues. Germline V CDR1 and CDR2: SEHNR, FQNEAQ (reference sequence). The chain carries TRBV7-9 and TRBJ1-2; D perhaps matches TRBD1 (6 bases). The clonotype was recovered from a human donor in a cohort sampled during active COVID-19. Sequencing was performed on peripheral blood. The CDR3 spells CASSSDRTPYGYTF. The CDR3 DNA reads TGTGCCAGCAGCTCCGACAGGACCCCCTATGGCTACACCTTC.